These T cell receptor beta chains were read from a single sample in a study of Ad26.COV2.S vaccination and SARS-CoV-2 variants. Sequencing used immunoSEQ multiplex PCR; TCRdb keeps in-frame clones, though not all of them. The data show under 550,000 clones, around 90% seen once. Sequenced here: peripheral blood, sampled in a trial of Ad26.COV2.S vaccine versus placebo. Receptor source: a person between 18 and 59 years old who received the Ad26.COV2.S COVID-19 vaccine or a placebo. Each CDR3 is given with its conserved first and last residue. Each record gives: J gene, D gene, clone size, V gene, CDR3 protein, CDR3 DNA. The D gene is left open where the match is weak. Rows give clone size only sometimes, using once, few, many, or a class for an expanded clone.

>TRBJ2-3|NA|once|TRBV13
CASSPLRGDTQYF
TGTGCCAGCAGCCCTCTTAGGGGAGATACGCAGTATTTT
>TRBJ2-2|NA|few|TRBV12-5
CASGTAANTGELFF
TGTGCTAGTGGCACGGCTGCGAACACCGGGGAGCTGTTTTTT
>TRBJ2-7|NA|NA|TRBV11-2
CASSWGTYEQYF
TGTGCCAGCAGCTGGGGAACCTACGAGCAGTACTTC
>TRBJ2-5|TRBD2|NA|TRBV7-9
CASRSSGRARRETQYF
TGTGCCAGCAGGTCTAGCGGGAGGGCCCGTCGAGAGACCCAGTACTTC
>TRBJ2-2|TRBD2|NA|TRBV7-9
CAYLGGGARRETGELFF
TGTGCCTACCTCGGGGGGGGCGCGAGGCGGGAGACCGGGGAGCTGTTTTTT
>TRBJ1-1|NA|NA|TRBV5-1
CVSQVGTGNTEAFF
TGCGTGAGCCAGGTGGGGACGGGGAACACTGAAGCTTTCTTT
>TRBJ2-5|NA|NA|TRBV7-6
CASSPRADGYETQYF
TGTGCCAGCAGCCCCCGGGCCGACGGGTATGAGACCCAGTACTTC
>TRBJ2-5|NA|NA|TRBV6-2/TRBV6-3
CASSTAQGAGETQYF
TGTGCCAGCAGTACCGCACAAGGGGCGGGTGAGACCCAGTACTTC
>TRBJ2-2|NA|NA|TRBV21-1
CASSKGFPSGNSGELFF
TGTGCCAGCAGCAAAGGGTTTCCTAGCGGGAACTCCGGGGAGCTGTTTTTT
>TRBJ2-5|NA|NA|TRBV5-1
CASSFGDLQETQYF
TGCGCCAGCAGCTTCGGGGACCTACAAGAGACCCAGTACTTC
>TRBJ1-2|NA|NA|TRBV28
CATATSGSRDLF
TGTGCCACCGCAACTTCGGGCTCCCGGGATCTCTTC
>TRBJ1-1|NA|NA|TRBV27
CASSLKGGTEAFF
TGTGCCAGCAGTTTGAAAGGGGGCACTGAAGCTTTCTTT
>TRBJ1-4|NA|NA|TRBV11-2
CASSVRQTTNEKLFF
TGTGCCAGCAGCGTAAGACAGACAACTAATGAAAAACTGTTTTTT
>TRBJ2-3|TRBD2|NA|TRBV5-8
CASSLGTSGADTQYF
TGTGCCAGCAGCTTGGGGACTAGCGGAGCAGATACGCAGTATTTT
>TRBJ1-2|NA|NA|TRBV19
CASSTDIMPWGYTF
TGTGCCAGTAGCACCGACATCATGCCATGGGGCTACACCTTC